These T cell receptor beta chains were read from a single sample in a study of molecular identifiers for immune sequencing clone quantification. TCRdb independently ran MiXCR on the PCR reads; one entry per CDR3 protein. The profile shows around 8,000 distinct CDR3 sequences, 35% of them singletons. Source material: naive CD8+ T cells from blood, with Jurkat cell RNA spiked in. These receptors were collected from a human donor in good health. Some libraries in this study had Jurkat cell RNA spiked in. Each CDR3 is given with its conserved first and last residue. Fields, in order: D gene, J gene, V gene, clone size, CDR3 protein, CDR3 DNA. A D gene is named only where the DNA matches it firmly. The listing skips clone size in some rows; elsewhere it reads once, few, many or a size class.

- TRBJ2-1 TRBV25-1 - CASSRRGAGQNNEQFF TGTGCCAGCAGTCGCCGTGGAGCAGGGCAGAACAATGAGCAGTTCTTC
- TRBJ2-7 TRBV7-8 medium-sized CASSLGPQGEQYF TGTGCCAGCAGCTTAGGACCGCAAGGAGAGCAGTACTTC
TRBD2 TRBJ2-3 TRBV20-1 - CSAIAVTSATDTQYF TGCAGTGCAATAGCTGTGACTAGCGCCACAGATACGCAGTATTTT
TRBD2 TRBJ2-1 TRBV6-2/TRBV6-3 - CASSGAGTKGLEQFF TGTGCCAGCAGTGGGGCGGGGACTAAGGGGTTGGAGCAGTTCTTC
- TRBJ2-1 TRBV4-3 - CASSQGFLAIYEQFF TGCGCCAGCAGCCAAGGGTTCCTAGCCATTTATGAGCAGTTCTTC
TRBD2 TRBJ2-1 TRBV6-5 few CARTTRQMLAVLTQPNYNEQFF TGTGCCAGAACCACCCGACAGATGCTAGCGGTCCTAACCCAGCCGAACTACAATGAGCAGTTCTTC
- TRBJ2-7 TRBV5-8 - CARTAYWAGQYEQYF TGTGCCAGAACCGCTTACTGGGCGGGGCAGTACGAGCAGTACTTC
TRBD1 TRBJ1-2 TRBV12-3/TRBV12-4 - CASSRGQGLGYTF TGTGCCAGCAGCCGGGGACAGGGGTTAGGCTACACCTTC
- TRBJ2-5 TRBV7-9 - CASSLGQGSGETQHF TGTGCCAGCAGCTTAGGGCAGGGTAGCGGAGAGACCCAGCACTTC
- TRBJ1-5 TRBV21-1 - CASCNGRGRGNQPQHF TGTGCCAGCTGCAATGGGCGGGGGAGGGGTAATCAGCCCCAGCATTTT
- TRBJ1-1 TRBV20-1 - CSAPPKTARLNTEAFF TGCAGTGCCCCTCCCAAGACCGCTCGATTGAACACTGAAGCTTTCTTT
TRBD1 TRBJ1-2 TRBV5-1 - CASRGTEEKYGGYTF TGCGCCAGCAGGGGGACAGAGGAAAAGTATGGTGGCTACACCTTC
- TRBJ2-3 TRBV24-1 - CAASEGAGADTQYF TGTGCCGCCAGTGAAGGGGCCGGGGCAGATACGCAGTATTTT
TRBD1 TRBJ2-1 TRBV7-9 few CASSPGQGINEQFF TGTGCCAGCAGCCCCGGACAGGGGATCAATGAGCAGTTCTTC
- TRBJ2-7 TRBV5-6 - CASFLPNEQYF TGTGCCAGCTTCTTGCCGAACGAGCAGTACTTC
- TRBJ2-7 TRBV28 medium-sized CASSAGTNAYEQYF TGTGCCAGCTCCGCCGGGACAAACGCCTACGAGCAGTACTTC
- TRBJ1-1 TRBV10-3 - CAVSETSGHEDTEAFF TGTGCCGTCAGTGAAACTTCGGGACACGAAGACACTGAAGCTTTCTTT
- TRBJ2-3 TRBV6-5 - CASSWTVTGTQYF TGTGCCAGCAGCTGGACTGTCACAGGTACGCAGTATTTT
TRBD2 TRBJ2-3 TRBV28 few CASSSLAGGPEEDTQYF TGTGCCAGCAGTTCCTTAGCGGGAGGGCCTGAGGAAGATACGCAGTATTTT
- TRBJ2-5 TRBV20-1 - CSAHRDLETQYF TGCAGTGCTCACAGGGATTTGGAGACCCAGTACTTC
- TRBJ2-3 TRBV4-2 few CASSQEQGWTDTQYF TGTGCCAGCAGCCAAGAGCAGGGTTGGACAGATACGCAGTATTTT
- TRBJ2-7 TRBV4-1 - CASGHGRLQYF TGCGCCAGCGGCCATGGCCGATTGCAGTACTTC
- TRBJ2-1 TRBV28 few CASSLRSSSYNEQFF TGTGCCAGCAGTTTAAGGTCCAGCTCCTACAATGAGCAGTTCTTC
- TRBJ2-5 TRBV6-5 few CASASLPGLETQYF TGTGCCAGCGCCTCATTGCCAGGGCTTGAGACCCAGTACTTC
TRBD1 TRBJ1-4 TRBV4-3 once CASSRDPGTVETNEKLFF TGCGCCAGCAGCCGAGATCCAGGGACAGTCGAAACTAATGAAAAACTGTTTTTT
- TRBJ2-5 TRBV13 medium-sized CASSPGRATQYF TGTGCCAGCAGCCCTGGCAGGGCGACCCAGTACTTC
- TRBJ2-3 TRBV6-2/TRBV6-3 - CASSYWDTQYF TGTGCCAGCAGTTACTGGGATACGCAGTATTTT
- TRBJ2-4 TRBV4-1 medium-sized CASSQADSLIDIQYF TGCGCCAGCAGCCAAGCCGACAGTCTGATAGACATTCAGTACTTC
- TRBJ1-2 TRBV9 few CASSVEETAYGYTF TGTGCCAGCAGCGTAGAAGAGACAGCCTATGGCTACACCTTC
TRBD1 TRBJ2-3 TRBV18 few CASSPPDRGLDTQYF TGTGCCAGCTCACCACCGGACAGGGGGCTTGATACGCAGTATTTT
TRBD1 TRBJ2-5 TRBV6-2/TRBV6-3 few CASSPQGLRETQHF TGTGCCAGCAGTCCACAGGGGCTGCGAGAGACCCAGCACTTC
- TRBJ2-6 TRBV7-6 - CASSLVPGIGSGANVLTF TGTGCCAGCAGCTTAGTCCCAGGGATCGGCTCTGGGGCCAACGTCCTGACTTTC
- TRBJ2-7 TRBV23-1 - CASTWDGAYEQYF TGCGCCAGCACCTGGGACGGTGCCTACGAGCAGTACTTC
- TRBJ2-3 TRBV29-1 - CCASGSTDTQYF TGCTGCGCCTCGGGTTCCACAGATACGCAGTATTTT
- TRBJ1-1 TRBV6-2/TRBV6-3 few CASSLGHVNTEAFF TGTGCCAGCAGTTTGGGCCACGTGAACACTGAAGCTTTCTTT
- TRBJ2-7 TRBV10-3 once CAISSTYERYF TGTGCCATCAGTTCTACCTACGAGCGGTACTTC
- TRBJ2-7 TRBV18 - CASSRTEGPYYEQYF TGTGCCAGCTCACGCACCGAAGGACCGTACTACGAGCAGTACTTC
- TRBJ2-2 TRBV3-1 - CASSHLNTGELFF TGTGCCAGCAGCCATCTGAACACCGGGGAGCTGTTTTTT
- TRBJ2-5 TRBV5-6 - CASSLASWETQYF TGTGCCAGCAGCTTGGCGAGTTGGGAGACCCAGTACTTC
TRBD1 TRBJ2-7 TRBV4-3 few CASSQDSQGAYEQYF TGCGCCAGCAGCCAAGACAGCCAGGGGGCGTACGAGCAGTACTTC
- TRBJ2-3 TRBV7-6 medium-sized CASSLVGSYTDTQYF TGTGCCAGCAGCTTAGTAGGGTCTTACACAGATACGCAGTATTTT
TRBD1 TRBJ2-3 TRBV6-6 - CASSYGGTGRTDTQYF TGTGCCAGCAGTTACGGGGGGACAGGGCGCACAGATACGCAGTATTTT
TRBD1 TRBJ2-7 TRBV29-1 few CSVEDFDRGSYEQYF TGCAGCGTTGAAGATTTCGACAGGGGTTCCTACGAGCAGTACTTC
- TRBJ1-5 TRBV7-2 medium-sized CASSLYAWGSNQPQHF TGTGCCAGCAGCTTATATGCTTGGGGAAGCAATCAGCCCCAGCATTTT
- TRBJ2-7 TRBV7-8 - CASSVETGVTSYEQYF TGTGCCAGCAGCGTCGAGACTGGGGTAACTTCCTACGAGCAGTACTTC
TRBD1 TRBJ2-7 TRBV7-9 medium-sized CASSPGQLSYEQYF TGTGCCAGCAGCCCGGGACAGCTGTCCTACGAGCAGTACTTC
- TRBJ2-3 TRBV28 - CASCIFGDTLYF TGTGCCAGCTGTATATTTGGAGATACTCTGTATTTT
- TRBJ1-5 TRBV7-9 - CASSAVGEFDQPQHF TGTGCCAGCAGCGCCGTCGGGGAATTCGATCAGCCCCAGCATTTT
- TRBJ2-7 TRBV15 few CATSRDSGLRFGEQYF TGTGCCACCAGCAGAGATTCGGGACTCCGCTTCGGCGAGCAGTACTTC
- TRBJ2-7 TRBV4-2 - CASSQVGGFGEQYF TGTGCCAGCAGCCAAGTTGGGGGTTTTGGCGAGCAGTACTTC
TRBD2 TRBJ2-5 TRBV7-8 few CASRIPGLAGWQETQYF TGTGCCAGCAGGATACCGGGACTAGCGGGTTGGCAAGAGACCCAGTACTTC
- TRBJ2-5 TRBV29-1 medium-sized CSAGKQETQYF TGCAGCGCTGGAAAACAAGAGACCCAGTACTTC
- TRBJ1-1 TRBV4-1 few CASSQKNTEAFF TGCGCCAGCAGCCAAAAGAACACTGAAGCTTTCTTT
- TRBJ2-5 TRBV14 - CASSQVWGPETQYF TGTGCCAGCAGCCAAGTTTGGGGGCCGGAGACCCAGTACTTC